The subject of this entry is one TCR beta chain. V lost 3 bases to trimming and J lost 0 bases, with 8 bases between them. CDR3 length: 15 residues. Germline V gene data show CDR1 as MDHEN and CDR2 as SYDVKM. This record comes from a study of cytotoxic CD8 clonotypes in ibrutinib-treated CLL. Assay: immunoSEQ multiplex PCR; the TCRdb copy retains only in-frame clones and omits some. The repertoire includes roughly 150,000 clones, approximately 80% of them detected once, and about 4.5% sits in the top ten. The receptor's source is a human donor with chronic lymphocytic leukemia. This chain links TRBV28 with TRBJ2-2, with D unclear. The sequencing used PBMCs, collected after 24 months of ibrutinib treatment. The CDR3: CASSFHSSNTGELFF. The DNA of the CDR3 is TGTGCCAGCAGTTTTCACAGCTCGAACACCGGGGAGCTGTTTTTT.